The 17 T cell receptor beta chains in this list originate from one sample, sequenced in a study of shared clonotypes between healthy human individuals. Assay: immunoSEQ multiplex PCR; the TCRdb copy retains only in-frame clones and omits some. The table has some 630,000 clones, around 72% seen once. The material sequenced was memory CD4+ T cells sorted from blood. Described subset: CD45RA-negative fraction. Every receptor here comes from a woman in her twenties or thirties in good health.

In the case of this clone: One end of the junction varies from germline; a read error may be responsible. The chain couples TRBV2 to TRBJ1-1; the match to TRBD1 covers 7 bases. The V gene's germline CDR1 is SNHLY and CDR2 FYNNEI. The CDR3 length is 14 residues. CDR3: CASRGDSWNAEAFF. Written as DNA, the CDR3 is TGTGCCAGCAGGGGGGACAGCTGGAACGCTGAAGCTTTCTTT.

This sequence joins TRBV27 and TRBJ2-3; 9 bases are a match to TRBD1. The CDR3 consists of 16 residues. After removal of 5 bases from V and 2 bases from J, the junction contained 8 bases not matched to a gene. Per the germline V gene, CDR1 is MNHEY and CDR2 is SMNVEV (reference sequence). The CDR3 sequence is CASSVYRGLYTDTQYF. The CDR3 nucleotides read TGTGCCAGCAGTGTTTACAGGGGGCTCTACACAGATACGCAGTATTTT.

This clone was counted between two and nine times. Other DNA variants within this sample encode the same CDR3. The rearrangement uses TRBV5-1 and TRBJ1-1; 7 positions agree with TRBD1. Germline CDR1 SGHRS, CDR2 YFSETQ. The CDR3 length is 13 residues. The ends lost 2 bases at V and 5 bases at J; junction bases unmatched: 3. As DNA, the CDR3 is TGCGCCAGCAGCTTTGGACAGGTTACTGAAGCTTTCTTT. Amino acids: CASSFGQVTEAFF.

This clone occurred once. V and J are TRBV10-2 and TRBJ1-5, with D possibly matching TRBD1 (6 bases). From germline, CDR1 is WSHSY and CDR2 SAAADI. This CDR3 contains 13 residues. V gave up 3 bases and J gave up 6 bases, with 9 bases separating them. The CDR3 DNA reads TGCGCCAGCAGTGAACAGGGTACTCAGCCCCAGCATTTT. Encoded protein: CASSEQGTQPQHF.

J is TRBJ2-4 and V is TRBV4-1; D ambiguous. The V gene lost 1 base and the J gene lost 0 bases, with 4 bases spanning the gap. Per the germline V gene, CDR1 is MGHRA and CDR2 is YSYEKL. CDR3 length equals 14 residues. CDR3: CASSQGLAKNIQYF. The CDR3 coding sequence is TGCGCCAGCAGCCAAGGTCTAGCCAAAAACATTCAGTACTTC.

The chain combines TRBV4-1 with TRBJ1-4, with D uncertain. The length of the CDR3 is 15 residues. V lost 3 bases and J lost 3, with 11 bases in between. Germline V CDR1 and CDR2: MGHRA, YSYEKL. For the CDR3, the DNA is TGCGCCAGCAGCCAGAAGACCCCGGCTAATGAAAAACTGTTTTTT. Protein: CASSQKTPANEKLFF.

This clone was counted a few times. The identical CDR3 is also encoded by other nucleotide sequences in the sample. The chain combines TRBV25-1 with TRBJ1-2; no firm D call. Germline values: CDR1 MGHDK, CDR2 SYGVNS. The CDR3 contains 11 residues. Trimming removed 3 bases from V and 5 bases from J, with 4 bases in between. CDR3 DNA: TGTGCCAGCAGTGACGGATATGGCTACACCTTC. This encodes CASSDGYGYTF.

This clone occurred once. This chain links TRBV6-1 with TRBJ2-1, with 9 bases lining up with TRBD1. The CDR3 consists of 14 residues. After removal of 11 bases from V and 8 bases from J, the junction contained 13 bases not matched to a gene. Germline V CDR1 and CDR2: MNHNS, SASEGT. The CDR3 DNA is TGTGCCGCCGACCCGGGACAGGGTATCTATGAGCAGTTCTTC. Protein: CAADPGQGIYEQFF.

The V gene is TRBV19, the J gene TRBJ1-4, with D maybe TRBD1 (6 bases). Deletions cut 5 bases from V and 7 bases from J, with 20 bases between. There are 16 residues in the CDR3. Germline CDR1 is LNHDA and CDR2 is SQIVND (reference sequence). CDR3 coding DNA: TGTGCCAGTAGTCCTCCCCCCGGGGGCAAGGGTGAAAAACTGTTTTTT. Translation: CASSPPPGGKGEKLFF.

This chain joins TRBV18 and TRBJ1-4; 10 bases match TRBD1. This CDR3 is built from 14 residues. V gave up 4 bases and J gave up 8 bases; unmatched junction bases: 4. CDR1 and CDR2 from the germline V gene are KGHSH and LQKENI. In DNA form, the CDR3 reads TGTGCCAGCTCACGATCGACAGGGGGCGAAAAACTGTTTTTT. Translation gives CASSRSTGGEKLFF.

The chain uses TRBV2 and TRBJ1-4, with 8 bases matching TRBD1. Germline V gene lookup returns CDR1 SNHLY and CDR2 FYNNEI. CDR3 length: 15 residues. J gave up 5 bases and V 6 bases, and 8 bases lay outside the gene matches. The chain's CDR3 is CASRARDRINEKLFF. CDR3 DNA: TGTGCCAGCAGGGCCCGGGACAGGATAAATGAAAAACTGTTTTTT.

This clone was observed many times. This sample also contains other DNA sequences that code for the same CDR3. This chain connects TRBV2 to TRBJ1-1, with 7 positions matching TRBD1. J was trimmed by 0 bases and V by 6 bases; bases with no gene match: 1. The CDR3 runs to 13 residues. In germline, CDR1 is SNHLY, CDR2 FYNNEI. The CDR3: CASRGQMNTEAFF. The DNA for the CDR3 is TGTGCCAGCAGGGGACAGATGAACACTGAAGCTTTCTTT.

The chain carries TRBV6-5 and TRBJ2-5, with D perhaps matching TRBD1 or TRBD2 (5 bases each). This CDR3 is built from 14 residues. Germline V gives CDR1 MNHEY, CDR2 SVGAGI. V gave up 4 bases and J gave up 6 bases, with 15 bases separating them. CDR3 DNA sequence: TGTGCCAGCAGTTTCGGGGCCGACAGTCAGACCCAGTACTTC. This sequence encodes CASSFGADSQTQYF.

This rearrangement joins TRBV7-4 to TRBJ2-3; either TRBD1 or TRBD2 may supply D (5 bases each). The CDR3 is 19 residues long. Germline CDR1 SGHVT, CDR2 SQSDAQ. V lost 4 bases to trimming and J lost 4 bases, with 27 bases between them. This CDR3 is CASSSPGPRVPYSADTQYF. As DNA, the CDR3 is TGTGCCAGCAGCTCACCGGGACCTAGGGTTCCCTATAGCGCAGATACGCAGTATTTT.

V and J are TRBV6-6 and TRBJ1-5; 10 bases match TRBD1. Losses at the gene ends were 6 bases for V and 3 bases for J; bases not matched to a gene: 5. Germline V gene data show CDR1 as MNHNY and CDR2 as SVGAGI (reference sequence). The CDR3 runs 15 residues. CDR3 coding DNA: TGTGCCAGCAGGACCGGGACAGGGGACAATCAGCCCCAGCATTTT. This codes for CASRTGTGDNQPQHF.

For this clone: Other nucleotide sequences from this sample produce the same CDR3. CDR3 nucleotide sequence: TGCGCCAGCCGGGACAGCTCCTACGAGCAGTACTTC. It translates to CASRDSSYEQYF. J is TRBJ2-7 and V is TRBV5-1; TRBD1 matches at 7 bases. J was trimmed by 0 bases and V by 7 bases; bases with no gene match: 1. This CDR3 has 12 residues. Per the germline V gene, CDR1 is SGHRS and CDR2 is YFSETQ. Using reference TRBV5-1 and TRBJ2-7 for the parts outside the CDR3, the full variable domain is KAGVTQTPRYLIKTRGQQVTLSCSPISGHRSVSWYQQTPGQGLQFLFEYFSETQRNKGNFPGRFSGRQFSNSRSEMNVSTLELGDSALYLCASRDSSYEQYFGPGTRLTVT.

This clone was counted a single time. V gene TRBV5-5 combines with J gene TRBJ1-1; the D is unclear. This CDR3 region has 15 residues. The germline V gene encodes CDR1 SGHKS and CDR2 YYEKEE (reference sequence). V lost 0 bases and J 0 bases, leaving 9 bases between the germline ends. This CDR3 is CASSLVPNMNTEAFF. CDR3 coding DNA: TGTGCCAGCAGCTTGGTGCCGAACATGAACACTGAAGCTTTCTTT. Looking up the rest from reference TRBV5-5 and TRBJ1-1 gives the full variable domain: DAGVTQSPTHLIKTRGQQVTLRCSPISGHKSVSWYQQVLGQGPQFIFQYYEKEERGRGNFPDRFSARQFPNYSSELNVNALLLGDSALYLCASSLVPNMNTEAFFGQGTRLTVV.